This TCR beta chain was recorded in a study of blood T cells in healthy people across ages. Study details: In model experiments, template switching was able to capture about one barcoded beta molecule for every two T cells that were present.

Russia was home to the donors, healthy Caucasian individuals aged 6 to 90. Total RNA amounts of at least 5 micrograms were extracted per sample. The second PCR ran roughly 7 to 12 cycles with a sample-barcoded 5' primer and J-beta primers. TCRdb reanalysed the 5' RACE reads using MiXCR and keeps one entry per CDR3 protein. The repertoire holds some 1.7 million distinct CDR3 sequences, with approximately 28% as singletons. About this clonotype: Antigen unknown. A read error may be the cause here, since a much bigger clone is one base away.

Study-level findings and limits: Higher diversity, along with more naive CD4+ cells, distinguished long-lived donors from aged donors.

The source is a woman younger than 45 in good health. The sample consisted of blood.

CDR3 bases: TGTGCCAGCAGTTTTAATGTTGTCTACGGGCAGTACTTC. This translates into CASSFNVVYGQYF. The J gene is TRBJ2-7, the V gene TRBV28; D not resolved. The germline V gene has CDR1 MDHEN and CDR2 SYDVKM. The CDR3 is 13 residues long.